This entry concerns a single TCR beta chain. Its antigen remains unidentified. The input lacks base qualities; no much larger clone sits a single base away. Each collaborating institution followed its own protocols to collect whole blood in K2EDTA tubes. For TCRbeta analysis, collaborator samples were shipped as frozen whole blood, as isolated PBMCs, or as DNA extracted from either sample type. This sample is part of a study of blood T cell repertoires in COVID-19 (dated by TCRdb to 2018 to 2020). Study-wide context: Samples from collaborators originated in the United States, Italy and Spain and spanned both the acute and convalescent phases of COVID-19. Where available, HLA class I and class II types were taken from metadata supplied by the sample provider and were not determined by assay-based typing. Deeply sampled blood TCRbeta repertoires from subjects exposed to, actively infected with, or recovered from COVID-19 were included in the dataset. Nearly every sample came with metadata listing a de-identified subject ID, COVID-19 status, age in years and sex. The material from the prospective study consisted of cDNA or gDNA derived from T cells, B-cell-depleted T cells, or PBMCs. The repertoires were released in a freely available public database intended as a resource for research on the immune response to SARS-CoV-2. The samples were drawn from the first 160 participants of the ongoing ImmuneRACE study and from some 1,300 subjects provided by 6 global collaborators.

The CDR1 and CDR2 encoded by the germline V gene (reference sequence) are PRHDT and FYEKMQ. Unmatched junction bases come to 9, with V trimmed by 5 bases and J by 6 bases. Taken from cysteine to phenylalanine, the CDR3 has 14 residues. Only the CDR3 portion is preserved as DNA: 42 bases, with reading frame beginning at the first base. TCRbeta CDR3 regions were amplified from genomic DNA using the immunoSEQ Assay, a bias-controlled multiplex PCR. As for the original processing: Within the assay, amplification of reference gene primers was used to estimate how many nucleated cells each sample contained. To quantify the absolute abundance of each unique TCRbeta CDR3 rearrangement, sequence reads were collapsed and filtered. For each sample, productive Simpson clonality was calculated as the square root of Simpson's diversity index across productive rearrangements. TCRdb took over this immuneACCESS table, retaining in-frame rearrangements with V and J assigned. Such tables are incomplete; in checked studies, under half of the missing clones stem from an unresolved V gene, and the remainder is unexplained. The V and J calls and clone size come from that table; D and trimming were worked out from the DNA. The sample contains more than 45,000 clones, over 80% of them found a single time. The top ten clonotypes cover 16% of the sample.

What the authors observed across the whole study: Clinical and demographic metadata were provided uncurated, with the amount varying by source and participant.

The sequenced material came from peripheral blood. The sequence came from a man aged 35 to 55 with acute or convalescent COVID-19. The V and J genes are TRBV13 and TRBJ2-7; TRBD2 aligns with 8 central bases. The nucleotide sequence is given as TGTGCCAGCAGCCTGGGACTAGTTCACGCCGAGCAGTACTTC. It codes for CASSLGLVHAEQYF.